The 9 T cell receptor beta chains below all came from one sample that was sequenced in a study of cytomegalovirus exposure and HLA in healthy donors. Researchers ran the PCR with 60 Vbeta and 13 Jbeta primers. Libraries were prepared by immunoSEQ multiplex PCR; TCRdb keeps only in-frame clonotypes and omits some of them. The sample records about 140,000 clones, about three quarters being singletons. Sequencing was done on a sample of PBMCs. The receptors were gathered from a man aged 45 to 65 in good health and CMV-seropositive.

For the CDR3, the DNA is TGCGCCAGCAGTCAATCGGGGAAGACTAGCGGGAACACCGGGGAGCTGTTTTTT. Protein product: CASSQSGKTSGNTGELFF. V is TRBV23-1 and J is TRBJ2-2; 9 bases map to TRBD2. TRBV23-1 is an open reading frame whose function is uncertain. The CDR3 covers 18 residues. V was pared by 0 bases and J by 1 base, with 6 bases of the junction left unmatched.

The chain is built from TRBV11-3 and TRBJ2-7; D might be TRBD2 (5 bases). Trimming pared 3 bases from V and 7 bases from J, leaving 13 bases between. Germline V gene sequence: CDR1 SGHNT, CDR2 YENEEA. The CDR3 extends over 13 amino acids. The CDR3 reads CASSLGERREQYF. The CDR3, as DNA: TGTGCCAGCAGCTTGGGCGAAAGGAGGGAGCAGTACTTC.

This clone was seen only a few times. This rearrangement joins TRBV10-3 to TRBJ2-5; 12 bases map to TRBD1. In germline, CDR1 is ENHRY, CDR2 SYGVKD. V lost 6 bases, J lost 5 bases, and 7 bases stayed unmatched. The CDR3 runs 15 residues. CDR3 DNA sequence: TGTGCCATCAGGGCCGGGACAGGGGGCTTTGAGACCCAGTACTTC. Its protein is CAIRAGTGGFETQYF.

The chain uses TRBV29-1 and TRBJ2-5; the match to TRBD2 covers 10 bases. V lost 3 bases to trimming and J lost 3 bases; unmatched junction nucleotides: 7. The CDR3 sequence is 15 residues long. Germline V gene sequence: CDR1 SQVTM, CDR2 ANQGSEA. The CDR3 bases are TGCAGCGTTGAGTGGCTAGCGGGAGTGAAAGAGACCCAGTACTTC. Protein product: CSVEWLAGVKETQYF.

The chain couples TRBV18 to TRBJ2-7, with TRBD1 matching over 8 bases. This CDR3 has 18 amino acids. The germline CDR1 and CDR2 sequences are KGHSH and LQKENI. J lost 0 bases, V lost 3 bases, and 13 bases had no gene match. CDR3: CASSPEGWTGLSSYEQYF. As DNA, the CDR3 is TGTGCCAGCTCACCTGAGGGGTGGACAGGGCTTAGCTCCTACGAGCAGTACTTC.

CDR3 protein: CASSSDRGGGNTQYF. The CDR3 region has the DNA TGCGCCAGCAGCTCCGATAGAGGTGGGGGGAATACGCAGTATTTT. V gene TRBV5-1 combines with J gene TRBJ2-3; maybe TRBD2 (6 bases). The V and J ends lost 3 bases and 7 bases respectively, with 18 bases between them. The germline gives CDR1 SGHRS, CDR2 YFSETQ. This CDR3 has 15 residues.

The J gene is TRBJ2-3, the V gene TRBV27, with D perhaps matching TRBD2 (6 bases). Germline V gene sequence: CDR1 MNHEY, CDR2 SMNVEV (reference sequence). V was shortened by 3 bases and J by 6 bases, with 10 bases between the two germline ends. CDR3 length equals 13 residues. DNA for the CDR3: TGTGCCAGCAGTTTCCCAGGGAGGGATACGCAGTATTTT. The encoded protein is CASSFPGRDTQYF.

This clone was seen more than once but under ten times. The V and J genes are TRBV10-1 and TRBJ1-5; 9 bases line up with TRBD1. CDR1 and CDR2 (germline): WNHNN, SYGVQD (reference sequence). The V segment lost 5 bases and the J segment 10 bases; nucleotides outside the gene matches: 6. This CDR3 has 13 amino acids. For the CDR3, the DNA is TGCGCCAGCAGTCCGGGACAGGGCTTACCCCAGCATTTT. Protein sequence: CASSPGQGLPQHF.

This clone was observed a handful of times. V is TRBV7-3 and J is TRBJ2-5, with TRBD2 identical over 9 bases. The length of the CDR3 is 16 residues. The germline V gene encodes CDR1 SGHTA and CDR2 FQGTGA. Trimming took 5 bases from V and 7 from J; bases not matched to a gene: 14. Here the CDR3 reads CASSPGPTSGLGTQYF. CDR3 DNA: TGTGCCAGCAGCCCCGGACCGACTAGCGGACTTGGGACCCAGTACTTC.